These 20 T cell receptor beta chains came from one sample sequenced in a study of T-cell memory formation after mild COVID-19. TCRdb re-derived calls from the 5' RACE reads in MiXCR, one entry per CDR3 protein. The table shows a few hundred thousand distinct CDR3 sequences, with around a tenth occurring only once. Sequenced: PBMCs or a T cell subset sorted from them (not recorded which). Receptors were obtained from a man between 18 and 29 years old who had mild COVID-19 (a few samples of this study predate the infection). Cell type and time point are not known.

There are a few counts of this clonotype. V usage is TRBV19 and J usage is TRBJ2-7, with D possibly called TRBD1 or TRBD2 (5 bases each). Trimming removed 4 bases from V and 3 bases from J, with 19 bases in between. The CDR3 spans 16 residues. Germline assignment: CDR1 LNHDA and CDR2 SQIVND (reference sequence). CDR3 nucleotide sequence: TGTGCCAGTAGTAGCCGGGACGACCTACCGTTCTACGAGCAGTACTTC. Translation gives CASSSRDDLPFYEQYF.

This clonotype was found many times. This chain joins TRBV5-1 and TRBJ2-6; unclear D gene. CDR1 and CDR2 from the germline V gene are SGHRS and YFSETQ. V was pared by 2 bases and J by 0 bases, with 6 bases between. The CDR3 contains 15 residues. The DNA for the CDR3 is TGCGCCAGCAGCTTAGATGCCTCTGGGGCCAACGTCCTGACTTTC. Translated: CASSLDASGANVLTF.

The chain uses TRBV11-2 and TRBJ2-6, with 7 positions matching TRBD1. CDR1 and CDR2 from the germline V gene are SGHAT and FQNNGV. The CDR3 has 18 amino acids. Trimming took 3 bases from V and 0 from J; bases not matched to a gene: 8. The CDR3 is CASSFQGVYLSGANVLTF. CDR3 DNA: TGTGCCAGCAGCTTCCAGGGGGTGTACCTCTCTGGGGCCAACGTCCTGACTTTC.

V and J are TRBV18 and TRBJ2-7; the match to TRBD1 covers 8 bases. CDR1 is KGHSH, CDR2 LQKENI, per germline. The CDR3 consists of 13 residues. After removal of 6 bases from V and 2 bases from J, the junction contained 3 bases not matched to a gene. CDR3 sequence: CASSDRGPYEQYF. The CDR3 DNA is TGTGCCAGCTCCGACAGGGGCCCCTACGAGCAGTACTTC.

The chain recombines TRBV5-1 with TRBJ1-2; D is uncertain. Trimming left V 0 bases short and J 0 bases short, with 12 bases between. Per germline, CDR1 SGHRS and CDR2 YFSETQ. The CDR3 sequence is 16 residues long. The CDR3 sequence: CASSLDLFKANYGYTF. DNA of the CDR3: TGCGCCAGCAGCTTGGACCTCTTTAAAGCTAACTATGGCTACACCTTC.

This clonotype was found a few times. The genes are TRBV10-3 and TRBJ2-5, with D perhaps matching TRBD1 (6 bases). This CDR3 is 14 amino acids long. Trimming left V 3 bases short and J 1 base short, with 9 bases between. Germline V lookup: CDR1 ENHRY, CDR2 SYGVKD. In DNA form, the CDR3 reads TGTGCCATCAGTGACCAGGGGCCCCAAGAGACCCAGTACTTC. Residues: CAISDQGPQETQYF.

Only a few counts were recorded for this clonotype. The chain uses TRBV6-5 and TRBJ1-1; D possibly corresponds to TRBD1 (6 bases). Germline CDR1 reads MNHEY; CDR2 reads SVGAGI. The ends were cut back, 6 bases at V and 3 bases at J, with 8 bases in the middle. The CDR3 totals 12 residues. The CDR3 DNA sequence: TGTGCCAGCAGGCGGGGGCACACTGAAGCTTTCTTT. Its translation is CASRRGHTEAFF.

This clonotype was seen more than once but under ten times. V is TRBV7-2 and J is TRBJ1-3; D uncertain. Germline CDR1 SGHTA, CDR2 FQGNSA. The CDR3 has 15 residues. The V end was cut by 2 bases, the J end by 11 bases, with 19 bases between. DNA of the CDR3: TGTGCCAGCAGCTTACAGGACCTCCAGCAAGAGGCCATATATTTT. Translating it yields CASSLQDLQQEAIYF.

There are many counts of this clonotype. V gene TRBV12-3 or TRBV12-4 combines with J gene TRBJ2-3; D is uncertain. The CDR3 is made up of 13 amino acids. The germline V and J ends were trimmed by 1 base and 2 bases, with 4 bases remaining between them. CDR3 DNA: TGTGCCAGCAGTTTAGATATCACAGATACGCAGTATTTT. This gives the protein CASSLDITDTQYF.

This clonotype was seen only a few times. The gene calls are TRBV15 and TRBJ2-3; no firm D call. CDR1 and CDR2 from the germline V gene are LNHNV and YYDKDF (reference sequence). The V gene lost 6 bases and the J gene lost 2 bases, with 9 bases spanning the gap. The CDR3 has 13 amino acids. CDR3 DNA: TGTGCCACCAGGGAATGGTCCACAGATACGCAGTATTTT. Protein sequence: CATREWSTDTQYF. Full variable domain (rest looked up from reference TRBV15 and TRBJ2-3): DAMVIQNPRYQVTQFGKPVTLSCSQTLNHNVMYWYQQKSSQAPKLLFHYYDKDFNNEADTPDNFQSRRPNTSFCFLDIRSPGLGDTAMYLCATREWSTDTQYFGPGTRLTVL.

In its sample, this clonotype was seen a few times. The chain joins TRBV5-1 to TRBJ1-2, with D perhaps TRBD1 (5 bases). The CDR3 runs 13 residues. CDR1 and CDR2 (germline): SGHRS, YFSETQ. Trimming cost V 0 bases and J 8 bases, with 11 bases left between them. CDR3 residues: CASSLGPGQGYTF. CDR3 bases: TGCGCCAGCAGCTTGGGTCCAGGGCAAGGCTACACCTTC.

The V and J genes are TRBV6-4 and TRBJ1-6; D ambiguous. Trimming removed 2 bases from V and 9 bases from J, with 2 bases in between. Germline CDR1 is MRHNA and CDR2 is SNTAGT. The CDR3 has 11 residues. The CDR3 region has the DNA TGTGCCAGCAGTGACAGTTCACCCCTCCACTTT. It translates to CASSDSSPLHF.

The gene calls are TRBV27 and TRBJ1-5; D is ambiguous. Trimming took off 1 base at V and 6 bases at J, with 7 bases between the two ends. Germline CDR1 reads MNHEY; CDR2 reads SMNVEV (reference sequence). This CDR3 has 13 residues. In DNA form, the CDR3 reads TGTGCCAGCAGTTTATTAGGGCGTCAGCCCCAGCATTTT. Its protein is CASSLLGRQPQHF.

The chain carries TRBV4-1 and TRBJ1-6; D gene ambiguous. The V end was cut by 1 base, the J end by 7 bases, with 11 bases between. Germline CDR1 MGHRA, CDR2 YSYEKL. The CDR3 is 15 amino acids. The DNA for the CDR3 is TGCGCCAGCAGCCAAGCAGGAAGGGAGAATTCACCCCTCCACTTT. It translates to CASSQAGRENSPLHF.

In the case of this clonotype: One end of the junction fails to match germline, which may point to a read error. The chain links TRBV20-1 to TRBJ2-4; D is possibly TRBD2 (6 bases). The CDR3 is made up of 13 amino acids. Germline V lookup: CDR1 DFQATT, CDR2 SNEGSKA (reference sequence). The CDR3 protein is CSAASPGGNRMDF. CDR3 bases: TGCAGTGCGGCAAGCCCCGGGGGTAACAGAATGGACTTC.

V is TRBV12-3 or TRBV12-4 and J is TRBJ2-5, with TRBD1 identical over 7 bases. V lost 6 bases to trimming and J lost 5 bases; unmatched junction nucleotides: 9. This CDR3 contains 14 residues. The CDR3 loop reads CASRTGDPRETQYF. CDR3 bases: TGTGCCAGCAGAACAGGGGACCCTCGGGAGACCCAGTACTTC.

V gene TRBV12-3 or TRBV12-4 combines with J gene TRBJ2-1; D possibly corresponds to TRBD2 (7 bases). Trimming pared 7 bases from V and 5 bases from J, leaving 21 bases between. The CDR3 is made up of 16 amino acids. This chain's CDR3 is CASTAPAGGLHNEQFF. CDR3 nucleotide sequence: TGTGCCAGCACCGCCCCAGCCGGGGGGCTGCACAATGAGCAGTTCTTC.

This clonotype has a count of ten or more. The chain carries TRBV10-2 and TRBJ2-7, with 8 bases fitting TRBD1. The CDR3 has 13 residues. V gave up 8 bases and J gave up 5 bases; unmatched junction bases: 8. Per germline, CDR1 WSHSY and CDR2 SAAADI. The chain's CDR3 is CASGWTGLNEQYF. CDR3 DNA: TGCGCCAGCGGATGGACAGGGTTGAACGAGCAGTACTTC.

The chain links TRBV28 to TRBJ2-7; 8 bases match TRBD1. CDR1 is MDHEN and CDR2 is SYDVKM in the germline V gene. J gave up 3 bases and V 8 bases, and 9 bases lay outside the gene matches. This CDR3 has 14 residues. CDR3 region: CASGSTGGVYEQYV. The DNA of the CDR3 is TGTGCCAGCGGTAGTACAGGGGGAGTCTACGAGCAGTACGTC.

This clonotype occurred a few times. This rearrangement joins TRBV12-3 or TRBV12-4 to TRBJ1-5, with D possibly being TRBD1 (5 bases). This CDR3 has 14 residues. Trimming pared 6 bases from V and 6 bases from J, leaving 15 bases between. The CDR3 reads CASSQLQGTQPQHF. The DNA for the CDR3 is TGTGCCAGCAGCCAGCTCCAGGGCACTCAGCCCCAGCATTTT.